The T cell receptor beta chain under discussion was sequenced for a study of PD-1 blockade in classical Hodgkin lymphoma. Notes on the study in general: Unlike CD8+ TCR diversity, which did not rise significantly by C4D1, CD4+ TCR diversity did. Lower baseline TCR diversity marked trial partial responders and progressors.

Here immunoSEQ multiplex PCR was the method, and the copy in TCRdb shows in-frame clones only, minus some. Of roughly 40,000 clones listed, roughly 65% are singletons. This CDR3 is built from 14 residues. CDR1 and CDR2 (germline): SEHNR, FQNEAQ (reference sequence). The V and J ends lost 1 base and 4 bases respectively, with 11 bases between them. Time point meaning: cycle 4 day 1 (C4D1), after more than 5 weeks of nivolumab. No patient escaped relapse after autologous stem cell transplantation, and brentuximab vedotin exposure varied. Relapsed/refractory classical Hodgkin lymphoma patients had complete, partial or progressive responses. The sample holds one count of this clone. Its antigen is not identified.

The sample in question was peripheral blood mononuclear cells (PBMCs), obtained before the fourth cycle of nivolumab. The chain uses TRBV7-9 and TRBJ2-7; D unclear. This receptor was obtained from a human donor with classical Hodgkin lymphoma. CDR3 DNA: TGTGCCAGCAGCTTAGAATGGGATAGTTACGAGCAGTACTTC. As protein: CASSLEWDSYEQYF.